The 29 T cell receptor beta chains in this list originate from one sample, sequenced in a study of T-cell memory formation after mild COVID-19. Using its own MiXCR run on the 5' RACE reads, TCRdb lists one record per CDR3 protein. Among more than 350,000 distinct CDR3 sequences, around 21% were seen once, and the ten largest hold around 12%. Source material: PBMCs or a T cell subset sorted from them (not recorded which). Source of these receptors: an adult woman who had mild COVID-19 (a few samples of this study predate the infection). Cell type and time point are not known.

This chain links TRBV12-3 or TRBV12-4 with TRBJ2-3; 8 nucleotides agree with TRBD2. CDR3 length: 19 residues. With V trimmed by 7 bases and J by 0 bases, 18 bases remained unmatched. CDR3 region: CASTPGVAGPRGSTDTQYF. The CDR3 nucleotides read TGTGCCAGCACCCCGGGAGTAGCGGGACCGCGCGGTAGCACAGATACGCAGTATTTT.

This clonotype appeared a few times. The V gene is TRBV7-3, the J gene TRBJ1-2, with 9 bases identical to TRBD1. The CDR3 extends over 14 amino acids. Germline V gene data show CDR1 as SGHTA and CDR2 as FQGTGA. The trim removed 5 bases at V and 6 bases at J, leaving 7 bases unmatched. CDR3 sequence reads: CASSRTGGADGYTF. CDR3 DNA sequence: TGTGCCAGCAGCCGTACAGGGGGCGCGGATGGCTACACCTTC.

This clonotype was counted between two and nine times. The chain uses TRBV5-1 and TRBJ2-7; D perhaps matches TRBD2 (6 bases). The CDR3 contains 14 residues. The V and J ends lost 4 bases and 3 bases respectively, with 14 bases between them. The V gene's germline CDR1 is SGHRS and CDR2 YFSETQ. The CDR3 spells CASSEWEAFYEQYF. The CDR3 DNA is TGCGCCAGCAGCGAGTGGGAGGCCTTCTACGAGCAGTACTTC.

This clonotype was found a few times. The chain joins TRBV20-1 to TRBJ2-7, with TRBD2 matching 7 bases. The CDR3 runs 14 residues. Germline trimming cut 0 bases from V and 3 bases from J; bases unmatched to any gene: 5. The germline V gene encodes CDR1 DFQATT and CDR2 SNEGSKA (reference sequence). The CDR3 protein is CSARDLAGDYEQYF. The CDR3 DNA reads TGCAGTGCTAGAGATCTTGCGGGAGACTACGAGCAGTACTTC.

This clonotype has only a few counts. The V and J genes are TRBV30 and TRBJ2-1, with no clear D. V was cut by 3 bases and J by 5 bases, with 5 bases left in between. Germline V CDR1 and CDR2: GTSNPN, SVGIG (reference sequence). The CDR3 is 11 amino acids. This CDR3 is CAWSVHNEQFF. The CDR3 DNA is TGTGCCTGGAGCGTGCACAATGAGCAGTTCTTC.

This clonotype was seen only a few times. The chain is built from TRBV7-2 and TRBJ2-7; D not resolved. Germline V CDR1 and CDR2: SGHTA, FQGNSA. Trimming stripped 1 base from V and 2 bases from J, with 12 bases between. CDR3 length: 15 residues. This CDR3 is CASSLGTTDAYEQYF. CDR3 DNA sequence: TGTGCCAGCAGCTTAGGCACCACGGACGCCTACGAGCAGTACTTC.

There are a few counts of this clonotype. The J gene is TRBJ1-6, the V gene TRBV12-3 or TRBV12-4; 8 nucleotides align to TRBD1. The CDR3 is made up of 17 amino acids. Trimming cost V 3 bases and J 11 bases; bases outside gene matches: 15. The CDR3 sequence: CASSFRQGAGNSAPLHF. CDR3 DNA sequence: TGTGCCAGCAGTTTCCGGCAGGGGGCAGGGAATAGTGCACCCCTCCACTTT.

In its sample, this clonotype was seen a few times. The CDR3 sequence is CAISGPGTRNTEAFF. The DNA of the CDR3 is TGTGCCATCAGTGGACCGGGGACCCGAAACACTGAAGCTTTCTTT. This chain joins TRBV10-3 and TRBJ1-1; TRBD1 is a possible D gene (5 bases). Germline V gene lookup returns CDR1 ENHRY and CDR2 SYGVKD. This CDR3 spans 15 amino acids. V was shortened by 4 bases and J by 2 bases, with 14 bases between the two germline ends.

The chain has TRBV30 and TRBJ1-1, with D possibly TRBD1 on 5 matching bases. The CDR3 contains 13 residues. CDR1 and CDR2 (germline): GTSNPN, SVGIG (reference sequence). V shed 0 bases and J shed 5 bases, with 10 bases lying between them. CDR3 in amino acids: CAWSVWGVTEAFF. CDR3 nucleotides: TGTGCCTGGAGTGTCTGGGGCGTGACTGAAGCTTTCTTT. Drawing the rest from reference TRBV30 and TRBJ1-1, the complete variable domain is SQTIHQWPATLVQPVGSPLSLECTVEGTSNPNLYWYRQAAGRGLQLLFYSVGIGQISSEVPQNLSASRPQDRQFILSSKKLLLSDSGFYLCAWSVWGVTEAFFGQGTRLTVV.

CDR3 in amino acids: CASSDWDRSYEQYF. CDR3 bases: TGTGCCAGCAGTGACTGGGACAGGTCCTACGAGCAGTACTTC. This chain links TRBV25-1 with TRBJ2-7, with 8 positions matching TRBD1. Germline V CDR1 and CDR2: MGHDK, SYGVNS. The length of the CDR3 is 14 residues. The J segment lost 1 base and the V segment lost 3 bases, leaving 2 bases of the junction unmatched.

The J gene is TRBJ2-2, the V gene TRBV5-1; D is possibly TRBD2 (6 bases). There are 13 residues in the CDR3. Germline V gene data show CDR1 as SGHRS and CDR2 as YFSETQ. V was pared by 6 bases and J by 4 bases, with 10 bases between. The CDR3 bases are TGCGCCAGCAACCGGGGAGGCACCGGGGAGCTGTTTTTT. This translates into CASNRGGTGELFF.

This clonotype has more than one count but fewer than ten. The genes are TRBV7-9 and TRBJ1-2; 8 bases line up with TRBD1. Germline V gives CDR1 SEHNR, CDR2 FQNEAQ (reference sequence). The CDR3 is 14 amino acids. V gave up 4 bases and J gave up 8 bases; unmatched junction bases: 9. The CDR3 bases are TGTGCCAGCAGCTCCAGGGGGCCCCTTGGCGGCTACACCTTC. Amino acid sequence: CASSSRGPLGGYTF.

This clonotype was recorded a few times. The DNA for the CDR3 is TGCAGTGCTCCCCCTCTAGCGGGAGGGAACACCGGGGAGCTGTTTTTT. It specifies CSAPPLAGGNTGELFF. The chain couples TRBV20-1 to TRBJ2-2; 11 bases match TRBD2. CDR3 length equals 16 residues. In germline, CDR1 is DFQATT, CDR2 SNEGSKA (reference sequence). J gave up 1 base and V 5 bases, and 6 bases lay outside the gene matches.

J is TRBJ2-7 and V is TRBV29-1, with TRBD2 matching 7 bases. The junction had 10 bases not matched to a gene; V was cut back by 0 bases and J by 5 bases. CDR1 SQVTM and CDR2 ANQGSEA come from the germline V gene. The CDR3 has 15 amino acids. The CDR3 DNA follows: TGCAGCGTTGAAGAGGGTATTAGTAGCGGGCACGAGCAGTACTTC. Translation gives CSVEEGISSGHEQYF.

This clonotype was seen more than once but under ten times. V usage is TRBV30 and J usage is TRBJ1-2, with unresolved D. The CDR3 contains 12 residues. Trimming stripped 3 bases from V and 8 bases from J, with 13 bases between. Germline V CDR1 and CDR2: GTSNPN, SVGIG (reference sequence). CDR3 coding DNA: TGTGCCTGGAGCCCTCCCATGGAGGGCTACACCTTC. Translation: CAWSPPMEGYTF.

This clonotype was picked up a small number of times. CDR3 bases: TGTGCCAGCAGTCTAGCGGGTACACAAGAGACCCAGTACTTC. Amino acid sequence: CASSLAGTQETQYF. This sequence joins TRBV28 and TRBJ2-5, with TRBD2 identical over 8 bases. The V and J ends lost 5 bases and 2 bases, in that order; junction bases with no gene match: 4. The CDR3 consists of 14 residues. Germline V lookup: CDR1 MDHEN, CDR2 SYDVKM. The full variable domain, with the rest looked up from reference TRBV28 and TRBJ2-5, is DVKVTQSSRYLVKRTGEKVFLECVQDMDHENMFWYRQDPGLGLRLIYFSYDVKMKEKGDIPEGYSVSREKKERFSLILESASTNQTSMYLCASSLAGTQETQYFGPGTRLLVL.

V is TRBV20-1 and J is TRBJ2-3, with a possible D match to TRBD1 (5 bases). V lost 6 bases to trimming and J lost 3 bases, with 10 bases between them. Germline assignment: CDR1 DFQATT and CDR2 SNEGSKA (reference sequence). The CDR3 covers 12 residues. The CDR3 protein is CSAIQGTDTQYF. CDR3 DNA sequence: TGCAGTGCCATCCAGGGTACAGATACGCAGTATTTT.

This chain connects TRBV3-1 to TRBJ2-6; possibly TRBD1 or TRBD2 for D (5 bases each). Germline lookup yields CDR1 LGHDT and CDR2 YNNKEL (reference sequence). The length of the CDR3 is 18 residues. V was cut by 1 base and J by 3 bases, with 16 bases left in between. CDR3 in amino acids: CASSQGWVRDHGANVLTF. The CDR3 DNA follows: TGTGCCAGCAGCCAAGGGTGGGTCCGGGACCATGGGGCCAACGTCCTGACTTTC. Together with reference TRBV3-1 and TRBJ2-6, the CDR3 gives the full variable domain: DTAVSQTPKYLVTQMGNDKSIKCEQNLGHDTMYWYKQDSKKFLKIMFSYNNKELIINETVPNRFSPKSPDKAHLNLHINSLELGDSAVYFCASSQGWVRDHGANVLTFGAGSRLTVL.

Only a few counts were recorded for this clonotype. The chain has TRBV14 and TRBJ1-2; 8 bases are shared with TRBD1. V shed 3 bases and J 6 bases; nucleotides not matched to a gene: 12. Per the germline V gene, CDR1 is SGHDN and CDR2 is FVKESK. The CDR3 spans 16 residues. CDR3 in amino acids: CASSQGSRGRFHGYTF. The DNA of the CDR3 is TGTGCCAGCAGCCAGGGTAGCAGGGGGCGCTTCCATGGCTACACCTTC.

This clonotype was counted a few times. The CDR3 spells CASSYAEREPQHF. The DNA of the CDR3 is TGTGCCAGCAGTTACGCGGAGAGGGAGCCCCAGCATTTT. The V gene is TRBV6-5, the J gene TRBJ1-5, with D unclear. Trimming removed 2 bases from V and 8 bases from J, with 10 bases in between. The CDR3 loop spans 13 amino acids. Germline CDR1 and CDR2: MNHEY and SVGAGI.

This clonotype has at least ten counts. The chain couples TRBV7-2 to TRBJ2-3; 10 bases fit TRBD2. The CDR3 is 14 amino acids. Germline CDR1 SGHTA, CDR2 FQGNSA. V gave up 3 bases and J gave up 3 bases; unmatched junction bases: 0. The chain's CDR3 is CASSLGLATDTQYF. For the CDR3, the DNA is TGTGCCAGCAGCTTGGGACTAGCGACAGATACGCAGTATTTT.

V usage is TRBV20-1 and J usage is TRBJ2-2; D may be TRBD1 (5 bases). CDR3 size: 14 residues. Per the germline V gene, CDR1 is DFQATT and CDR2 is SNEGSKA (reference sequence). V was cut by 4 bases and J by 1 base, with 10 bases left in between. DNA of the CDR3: TGCAGTGCTAATGTTAGGGGGAACACCGGGGAGCTGTTTTTT. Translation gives CSANVRGNTGELFF.

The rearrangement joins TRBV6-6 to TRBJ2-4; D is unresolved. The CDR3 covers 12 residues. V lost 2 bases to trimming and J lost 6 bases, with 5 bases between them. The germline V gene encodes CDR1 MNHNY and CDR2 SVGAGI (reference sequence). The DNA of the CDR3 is TGTGCCAGCAGTTACGCTATAAACATTCAGTACTTC. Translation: CASSYAINIQYF.

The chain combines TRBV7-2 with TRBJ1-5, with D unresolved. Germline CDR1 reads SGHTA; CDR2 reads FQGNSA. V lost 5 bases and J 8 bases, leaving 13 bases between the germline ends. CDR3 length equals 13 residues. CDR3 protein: CASSRFRAEPQHF. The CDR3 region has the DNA TGTGCCAGCAGCCGATTCCGTGCTGAGCCCCAGCATTTT.

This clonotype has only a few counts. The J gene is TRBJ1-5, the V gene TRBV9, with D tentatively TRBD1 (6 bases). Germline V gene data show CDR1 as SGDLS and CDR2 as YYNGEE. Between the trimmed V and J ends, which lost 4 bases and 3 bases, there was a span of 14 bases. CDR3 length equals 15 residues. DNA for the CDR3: TGTGCCAGCAGCCCCGCCGGGACAACCAATCAGCCCCAGCATTTT. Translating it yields CASSPAGTTNQPQHF.

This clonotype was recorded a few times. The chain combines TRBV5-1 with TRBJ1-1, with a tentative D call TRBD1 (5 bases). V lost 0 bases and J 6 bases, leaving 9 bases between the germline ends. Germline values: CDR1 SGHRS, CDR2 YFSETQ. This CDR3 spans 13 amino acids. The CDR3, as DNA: TGCGCCAGCAGCTTGGCAGCAGGGTCTGAAGCTTTCTTT. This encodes CASSLAAGSEAFF.

This chain's CDR3 is CASSINDSPNQPQHF. The DNA for the CDR3 is TGTGCCAGTAGTATTAATGACAGCCCCAATCAGCCCCAGCATTTT. J is TRBJ1-5 and V is TRBV19; tentative D call: TRBD1 (5 bases). CDR1 is LNHDA, CDR2 SQIVND, per germline (reference sequence). The CDR3 has 15 residues. V lost 3 bases to trimming and J lost 3 bases, with 12 bases between them. Filled out from reference TRBV19 and TRBJ1-5, the complete variable domain reads DGGITQSPKYLFRKEGQNVTLSCEQNLNHDAMYWYRQDPGQGLRLIYYSQIVNDFQKGDIAEGYSVSREKKESFPLTVTSAQKNPTAFYLCASSINDSPNQPQHFGDGTRLSIL.

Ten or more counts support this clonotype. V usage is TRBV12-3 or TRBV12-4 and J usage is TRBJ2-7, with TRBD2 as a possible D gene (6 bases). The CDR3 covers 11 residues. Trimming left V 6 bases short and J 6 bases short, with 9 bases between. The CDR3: CASRLGGEQYF. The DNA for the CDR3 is TGTGCCAGCAGGCTGGGAGGCGAGCAGTACTTC.

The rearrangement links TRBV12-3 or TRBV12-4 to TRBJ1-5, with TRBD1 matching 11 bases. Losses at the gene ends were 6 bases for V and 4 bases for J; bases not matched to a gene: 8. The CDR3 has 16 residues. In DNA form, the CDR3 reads TGTGCCAGCAGCCCCGTCCGGGACAGGGGGAATCAGCCCCAGCATTTT. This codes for CASSPVRDRGNQPQHF.